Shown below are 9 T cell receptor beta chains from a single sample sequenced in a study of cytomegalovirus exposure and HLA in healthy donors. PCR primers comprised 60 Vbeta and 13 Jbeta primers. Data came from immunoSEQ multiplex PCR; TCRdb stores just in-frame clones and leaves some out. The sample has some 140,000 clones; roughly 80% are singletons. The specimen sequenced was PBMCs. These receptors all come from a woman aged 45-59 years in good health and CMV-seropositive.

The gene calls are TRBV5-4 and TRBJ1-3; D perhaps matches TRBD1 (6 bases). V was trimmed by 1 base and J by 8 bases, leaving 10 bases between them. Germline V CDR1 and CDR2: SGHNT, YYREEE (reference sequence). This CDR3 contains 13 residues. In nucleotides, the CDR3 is TGTGCCAGCAGCTTGAGAGGGGGGGACACCATATATTTT. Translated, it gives CASSLRGGDTIYF.

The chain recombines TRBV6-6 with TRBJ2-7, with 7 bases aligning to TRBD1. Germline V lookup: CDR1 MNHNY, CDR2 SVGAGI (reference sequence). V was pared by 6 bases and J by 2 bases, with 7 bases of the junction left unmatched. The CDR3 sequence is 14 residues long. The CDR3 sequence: CASSHRDSAYEQYF. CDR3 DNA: TGTGCCAGCAGCCACCGGGACAGTGCCTACGAGCAGTACTTC.

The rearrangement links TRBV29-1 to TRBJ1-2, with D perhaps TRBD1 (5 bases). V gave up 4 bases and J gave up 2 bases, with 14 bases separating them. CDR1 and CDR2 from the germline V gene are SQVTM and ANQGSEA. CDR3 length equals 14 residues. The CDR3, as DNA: TGCAGCGTTGCGGAATCAGGGATAAACTATGGCTACACCTTC. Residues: CSVAESGINYGYTF.

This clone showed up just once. CDR3 nucleotides: TGTGCCAGCAGCGTAGGACAGGGGAGGGATACGCAGTATTTT. Protein product: CASSVGQGRDTQYF. This chain joins TRBV9 and TRBJ2-3, with 8 bases matching TRBD1. Germline V gene data show CDR1 as SGDLS and CDR2 as YYNGEE. The trim removed 0 bases at V and 6 bases at J, leaving 3 bases unmatched. The CDR3 extends over 14 amino acids.

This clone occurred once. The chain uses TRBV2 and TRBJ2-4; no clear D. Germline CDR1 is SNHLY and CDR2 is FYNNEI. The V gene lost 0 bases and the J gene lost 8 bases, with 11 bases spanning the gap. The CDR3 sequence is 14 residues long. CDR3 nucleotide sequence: TGTGCCAGCAGTGAAGCGCAACAGATTGACATTCAGTACTTC. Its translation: CASSEAQQIDIQYF. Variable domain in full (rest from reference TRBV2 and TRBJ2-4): EPEVTQTPSHQVTQMGQEVILRCVPISNHLYFYWYRQILGQKVEFLVSFYNNEISEKSEIFDDQFSVERPDGSNFTLKIRSTKLEDSAMYFCASSEAQQIDIQYFGAGTRLSVL.

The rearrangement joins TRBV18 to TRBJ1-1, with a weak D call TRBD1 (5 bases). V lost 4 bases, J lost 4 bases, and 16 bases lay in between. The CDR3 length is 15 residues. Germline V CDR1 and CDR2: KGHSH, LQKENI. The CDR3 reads CASSRESRVSTEAFF. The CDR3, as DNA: TGTGCCAGCTCACGAGAGAGCAGGGTGAGCACTGAAGCTTTCTTT.

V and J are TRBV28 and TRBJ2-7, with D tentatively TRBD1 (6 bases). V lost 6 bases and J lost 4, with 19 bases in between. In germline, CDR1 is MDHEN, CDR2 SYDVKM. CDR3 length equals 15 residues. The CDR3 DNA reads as TGTGCCAGCAGGTTACAAACGGGACACTTATACGAGCAGTACTTC. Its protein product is CASRLQTGHLYEQYF.

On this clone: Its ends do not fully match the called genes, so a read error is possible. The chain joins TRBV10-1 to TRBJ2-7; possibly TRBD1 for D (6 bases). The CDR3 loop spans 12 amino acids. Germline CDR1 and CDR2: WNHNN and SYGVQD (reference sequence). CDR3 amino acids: CASSESTQGSFF. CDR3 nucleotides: TGCGCCAGCAGTGAGTCGACACAGGGTAGCTTCTTC.

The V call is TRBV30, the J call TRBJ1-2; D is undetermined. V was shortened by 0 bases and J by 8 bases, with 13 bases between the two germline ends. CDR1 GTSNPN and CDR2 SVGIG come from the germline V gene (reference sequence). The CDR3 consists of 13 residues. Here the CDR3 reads CAWSVPEAGGYTF. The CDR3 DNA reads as TGTGCCTGGAGTGTCCCCGAAGCGGGCGGCTACACCTTC.